This T cell receptor beta chain was sequenced in a study of blood T cell repertoires in COVID-19. Assay: immunoSEQ multiplex PCR; the TCRdb copy retains only in-frame clones and omits some. The sample lists some 52,000 clones, roughly 90% occurring once. The length of the CDR3 is 15 residues. The V gene's germline CDR1 is MNHEY and CDR2 SMNVEV (reference sequence). V lost 6 bases, J lost 0 bases, and 8 bases stayed unmatched. The sequence came from a human donor with active COVID-19. The donor label of this sample is uncertain. The sample taken for sequencing was peripheral blood. This chain uses TRBV27 with TRBJ2-7; TRBD1 matches 7 bases. This CDR3 reads CASRSTGSNSYEQYF. CDR3 coding DNA: TGTGCCAGCAGGTCGACAGGGAGTAACTCCTACGAGCAGTACTTC.